These T cell receptor beta chains were read from a single sample in a study of T cells in Graves' hyperthyroidism and ophthalmopathy. TCRdb reprocessed the multiplex PCR reads via MiXCR and lists one record per CDR3 protein. The sample consists of fewer than 350,000 distinct CDR3 sequences, 13% of them appearing once. The sequencing sample was made of blood. The receptors originated from a woman between 25 and 40 years old with Graves' hyperthyroidism that later progressed to Graves' ophthalmopathy. Both conserved end residues are part of each CDR3. The order of the fields is J gene, V gene, CDR3 length, clone size, D gene, CDR3 protein, CDR3 DNA. D genes are given only for firm matches. Size values are once, few and many counts, or a class for expanded clones, and some rows have none.

>TRBJ1-5|TRBV15|15|many|.
CATSRDMGSGQPQHF
TGTGCCACCAGCAGAGATATGGGATCTGGTCAGCCCCAGCATTTT
>TRBJ1-1|TRBV18|16|.|.
CASSPRTGGRSTEAFF
TGTGCCAGCTCACCTCGAACCGGGGGAAGGAGCACTGAAGCTTTCTTT
>TRBJ2-5|TRBV12-3/TRBV12-4|13|many|.
CASKALGTFTQYF
TGTGCCAGCAAGGCCCTGGGGACTTTCACCCAGTACTTC
>TRBJ2-1|TRBV5-1|12|many|.
CASSLDVNEQFF
TGCGCCAGCAGCTTGGATGTTAATGAGCAGTTCTTC
>TRBJ2-7|TRBV28|13|medium-sized|.
CASRWPGAYEQYF
TGTGCCAGCAGGTGGCCGGGGGCCTACGAGCAGTACTTC
>TRBJ2-2|TRBV4-1|20|.|TRBD2
CASSQGPGLGLGGSPGELFF
TGCGCCAGCAGCCAAGGGCCGGGACTAGGGTTAGGCGGTTCCCCCGGGGAGCTGTTTTTT
>TRBJ1-6|TRBV27|16|.|TRBD1
CASSFGGQGRNSPLHF
TGTGCCAGCAGTTTCGGTGGACAGGGACGTAATTCACCCCTCCACTTT
>TRBJ1-1|TRBV27|16|many|.
CASSLTTARMNTEAFF
TGTGCCAGCAGTTTAACAACAGCGAGAATGAACACTGAAGCTTTCTTT
>TRBJ1-3|TRBV7-2|17|.|.
CASSLGPLGVAGNTIYF
TGTGCCAGCAGCTTAGGACCCTTAGGGGTGGCAGGAAACACCATATATTTT
>TRBJ1-1|TRBV7-2|12|many|.
CASSLRGTEAFF
TGTGCCAGCAGCCTCAGAGGGACTGAAGCTTTCTTT
>TRBJ2-2|TRBV5-5|15|few|TRBD1
CASSNQGAVTGELFF
TGTGCCAGCAGCAATCAGGGGGCGGTCACCGGGGAGCTGTTTTTT
>TRBJ2-2|TRBV6-2/TRBV6-3|14|many|TRBD1
CASIQGAGTGELFF
TGTGCCAGCATCCAGGGGGCGGGCACCGGGGAGCTGTTTTTT
>TRBJ2-5|TRBV6-2/TRBV6-3|15|few|TRBD2
CASSYWTSEQETQYF
TGTGCCAGCAGTTACTGGACTAGCGAACAAGAGACCCAGTACTTC
>TRBJ1-1|TRBV7-2|15|many|.
CASSLVTARNTEAFF
TGTGCCAGCAGCTTAGTAACGGCCAGGAACACTGAAGCTTTCTTT
>TRBJ2-1|TRBV19|15|.|TRBD2
CASSILGTRYNEQFF
TGTGCCAGTAGTATACTAGGGACTAGGTACAATGAGCAGTTCTTC
>TRBJ2-3|TRBV28|15|few|TRBD2
CASSHSGRNTDTQYF
TGTGCCAGCAGTCATAGCGGGAGGAATACAGATACGCAGTATTTT
>TRBJ1-6|TRBV27|15|.|.
CASRQESSYNSPLHF
TGTGCCAGCAGGCAAGAGAGCTCCTATAATTCACCCCTCCACTTT
>TRBJ2-7|TRBV7-8|16|many|.
CASRSQGSGLGYEQYF
TGTGCCAGCAGATCGCAAGGAAGTGGGCTCGGCTACGAGCAGTACTTC
>TRBJ2-5|TRBV20-1|15|many|TRBD1
CSATNVDRGTKTQYF
TGCAGTGCCACAAATGTTGACAGGGGGACGAAGACCCAGTACTTC
>TRBJ2-1|TRBV6-2/TRBV6-3|17|few|TRBD2
CASSQRTSGRFRDEQFF
TGTGCCAGCAGTCAAAGGACTAGCGGGAGGTTTAGGGATGAGCAGTTCTTC
>TRBJ2-7|TRBV7-2|16|many|.
CASSLGASGDGYEQYF
TGTGCCAGCAGCTTAGGTGCTTCGGGGGACGGATACGAGCAGTACTTC
>TRBJ2-7|TRBV27|14|few|.
CASRLQRSEYEQYF
TGTGCCAGCAGACTACAGCGCTCAGAATACGAGCAGTACTTC
>TRBJ2-1|TRBV5-6|16|.|.
CGSSRRTTRNYNEQFF
TGTGGCAGCAGTCGACGGACTACACGAAACTACAATGAGCAGTTCTTC
>TRBJ2-7|TRBV4-2|16|.|.
CASSQSDARVGGEQYF
TGTGCCAGCAGCCAGAGTGACGCCAGGGTCGGGGGCGAGCAGTACTTC